This T cell receptor beta chain came from a study of cytomegalovirus exposure and HLA in healthy donors. Turning to the study itself: Clustering assigned 70% to 85% of the approximately 400 genotyped donors to the Caucasian-associated ancestry cluster.

This CDR3 spans 13 amino acids. The V end lost 2 bases, the J end lost 5 bases, and 6 bases lay between the germline ends. Germline V lookup: CDR1 MGHRA, CDR2 YSYEKL. PCR involved 60 Vbeta and 13 Jbeta primers. Data came from immunoSEQ multiplex PCR; TCRdb stores just in-frame clones and leaves some out. Altogether about 100,000 clones are present, around 73% being singletons, with the ten largest covering around 0.76%. This clonotype was sampled from a woman aged 55-70 years in good health and CMV-seronegative. The chain carries TRBV4-1 and TRBJ1-4; D is unresolved. Sequencing used PBMCs. CDR3 residues: CASSQSGNEKLFF. The CDR3 DNA is TGCGCCAGCAGCCAATCCGGGAATGAAAAACTGTTTTTT.